This T cell receptor beta chain was obtained from a study of post-analysis software for immune sequencing data. This clonotype was detected only once. Carried by the TCR beta cDNA libraries were unique molecular identifiers. Each CDR3 protein gets one entry after TCRdb re-called the PCR reads with MiXCR. Of about 210,000 distinct CDR3 sequences in the sample, over 25% were seen once. The TCR sequence derives from a girl between 2 and 17 years old with multiple sclerosis. What was sequenced was blood.

This CDR3 is CASSPVDGRRLSSYEQYF. CDR3 in DNA: TGCGCCAGCAGCCCGGTCGACGGGAGGCGTCTTAGCTCCTACGAGCAGTACTTC. V usage is TRBV5-1 and J usage is TRBJ2-7; 7 nucleotides align to TRBD2. With 4 bases clipped from V and 0 bases from J, the junction kept 16 bases outside the gene matches. Germline lookup yields CDR1 SGHRS and CDR2 YFSETQ. This CDR3 has 18 amino acids.